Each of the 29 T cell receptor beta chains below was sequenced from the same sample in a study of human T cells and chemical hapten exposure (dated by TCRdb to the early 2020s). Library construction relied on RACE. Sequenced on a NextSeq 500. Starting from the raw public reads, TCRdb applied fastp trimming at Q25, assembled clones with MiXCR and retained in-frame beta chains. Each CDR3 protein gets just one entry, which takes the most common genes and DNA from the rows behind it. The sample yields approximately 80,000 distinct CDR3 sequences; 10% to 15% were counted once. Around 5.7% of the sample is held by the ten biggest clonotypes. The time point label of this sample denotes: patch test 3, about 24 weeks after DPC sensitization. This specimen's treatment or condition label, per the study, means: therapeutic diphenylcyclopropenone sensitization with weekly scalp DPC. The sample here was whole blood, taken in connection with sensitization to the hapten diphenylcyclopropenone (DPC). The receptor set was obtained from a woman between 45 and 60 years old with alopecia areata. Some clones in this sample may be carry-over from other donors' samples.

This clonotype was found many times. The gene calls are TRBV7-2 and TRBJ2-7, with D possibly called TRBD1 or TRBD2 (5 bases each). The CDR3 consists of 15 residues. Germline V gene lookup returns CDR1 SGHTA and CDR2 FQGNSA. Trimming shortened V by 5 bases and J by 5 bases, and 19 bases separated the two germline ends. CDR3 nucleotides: TGTGCCAGCAGCATCAGTAGGGACCGCCCTCACGAGCAGTACTTC. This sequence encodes CASSISRDRPHEQYF.

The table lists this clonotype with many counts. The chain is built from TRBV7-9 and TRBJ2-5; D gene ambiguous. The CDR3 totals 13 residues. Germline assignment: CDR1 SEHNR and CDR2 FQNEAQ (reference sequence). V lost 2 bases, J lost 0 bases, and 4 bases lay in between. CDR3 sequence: CASSLNNQETQYF. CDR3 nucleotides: TGTGCCAGCAGCTTAAATAACCAAGAGACCCAGTACTTC. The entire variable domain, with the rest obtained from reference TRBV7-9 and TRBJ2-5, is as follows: DTGVSQNPRHKITKRGQNVTFRCDPISEHNRLYWYRQTLGQGPEFLTYFQNEAQLEKSRLLSDRFSAERPKGSFSTLEIQRTEQGDSAMYLCASSLNNQETQYFGPGTRLLVL.

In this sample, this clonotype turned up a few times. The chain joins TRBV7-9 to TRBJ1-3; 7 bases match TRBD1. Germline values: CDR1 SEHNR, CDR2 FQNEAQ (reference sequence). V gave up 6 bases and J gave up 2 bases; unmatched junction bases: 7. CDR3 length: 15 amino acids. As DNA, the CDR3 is TGTGCCAGCAGTCATGCCGGGACAGCTGGAAACACCATATATTTT. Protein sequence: CASSHAGTAGNTIYF.

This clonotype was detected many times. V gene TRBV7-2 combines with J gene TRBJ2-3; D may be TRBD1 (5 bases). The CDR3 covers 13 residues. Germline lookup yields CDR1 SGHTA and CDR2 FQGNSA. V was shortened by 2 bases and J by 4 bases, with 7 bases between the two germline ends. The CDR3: CASSLQGADTQYF. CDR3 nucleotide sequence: TGTGCCAGCAGCTTACAAGGGGCAGATACGCAGTATTTT.

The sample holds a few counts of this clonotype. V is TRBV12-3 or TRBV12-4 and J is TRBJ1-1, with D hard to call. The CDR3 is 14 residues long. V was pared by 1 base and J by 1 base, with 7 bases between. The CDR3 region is CASSLVTQNTEAFF. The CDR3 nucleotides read TGTGCCAGCAGTTTAGTCACCCAGAACACTGAAGCTTTCTTT.

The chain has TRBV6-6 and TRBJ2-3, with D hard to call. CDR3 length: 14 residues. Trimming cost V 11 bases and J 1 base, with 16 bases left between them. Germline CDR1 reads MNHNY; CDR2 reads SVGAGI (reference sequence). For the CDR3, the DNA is TGTGCCGGCCGAAATCGGCTTCGCACAGATACGCAGTATTTT. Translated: CAGRNRLRTDTQYF.

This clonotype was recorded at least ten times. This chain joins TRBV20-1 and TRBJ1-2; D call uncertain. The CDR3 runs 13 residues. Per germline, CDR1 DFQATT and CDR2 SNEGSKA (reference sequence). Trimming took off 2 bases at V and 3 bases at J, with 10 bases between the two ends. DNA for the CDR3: TGCAGTGCTAGAAAGGCCAGAGACTATGGCTACACCTTC. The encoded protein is CSARKARDYGYTF.

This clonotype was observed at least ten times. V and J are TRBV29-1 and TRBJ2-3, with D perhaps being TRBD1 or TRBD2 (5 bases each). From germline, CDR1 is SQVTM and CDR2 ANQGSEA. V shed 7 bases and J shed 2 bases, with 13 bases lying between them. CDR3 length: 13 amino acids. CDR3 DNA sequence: TGCAGCGCGAAGGACGGGGCCACAGATACGCAGTATTTT. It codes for CSAKDGATDTQYF.

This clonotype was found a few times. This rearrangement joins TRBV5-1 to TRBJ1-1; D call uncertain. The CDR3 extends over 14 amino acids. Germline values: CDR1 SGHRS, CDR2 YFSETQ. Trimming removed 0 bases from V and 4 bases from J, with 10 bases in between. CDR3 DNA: TGCGCCAGCAGCTTGGAAGGGTCTATCACTGAAGCTTTCTTT. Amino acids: CASSLEGSITEAFF.

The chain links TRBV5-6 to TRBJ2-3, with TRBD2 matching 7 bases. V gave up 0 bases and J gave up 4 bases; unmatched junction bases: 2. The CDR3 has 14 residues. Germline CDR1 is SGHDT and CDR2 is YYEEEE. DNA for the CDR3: TGTGCCAGCAGCTTGGTCGGGAGGCCAGATACGCAGTATTTT. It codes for CASSLVGRPDTQYF. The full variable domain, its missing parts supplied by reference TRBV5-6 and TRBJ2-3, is DAGVTQSPTHLIKTRGQQVTLRCSPKSGHDTVSWYQQALGQGPQFIFQYYEEEERQRGNFPDRFSGHQFPNYSSELNVNALLLGDSALYLCASSLVGRPDTQYFGPGTRLTVL.

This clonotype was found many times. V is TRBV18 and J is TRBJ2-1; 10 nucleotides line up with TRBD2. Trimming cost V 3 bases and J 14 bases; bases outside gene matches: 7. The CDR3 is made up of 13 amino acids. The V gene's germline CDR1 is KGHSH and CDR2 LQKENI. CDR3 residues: CASSPGLASSEFF. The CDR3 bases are TGTGCCAGCTCACCGGGACTAGCGTCCTCGGAGTTCTTC.

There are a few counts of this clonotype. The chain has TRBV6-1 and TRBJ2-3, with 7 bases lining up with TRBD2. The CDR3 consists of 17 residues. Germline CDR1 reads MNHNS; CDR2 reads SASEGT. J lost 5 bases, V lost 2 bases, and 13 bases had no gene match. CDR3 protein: CASSETPHGLVGDTQYF. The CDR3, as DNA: TGTGCCAGCAGTGAAACCCCCCACGGACTAGTAGGAGATACGCAGTATTTT.

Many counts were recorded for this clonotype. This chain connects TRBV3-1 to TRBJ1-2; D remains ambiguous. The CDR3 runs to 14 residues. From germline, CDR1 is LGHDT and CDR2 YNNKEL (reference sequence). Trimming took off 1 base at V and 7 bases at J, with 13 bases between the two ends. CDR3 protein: CASSQGTGSGGYTF. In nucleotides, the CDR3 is TGTGCCAGCAGCCAAGGGACGGGGTCTGGTGGCTACACCTTC.

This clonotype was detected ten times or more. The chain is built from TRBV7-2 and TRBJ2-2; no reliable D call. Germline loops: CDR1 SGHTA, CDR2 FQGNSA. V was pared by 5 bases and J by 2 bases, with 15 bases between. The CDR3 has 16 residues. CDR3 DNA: TGTGCCAGCAGCAAATTGGGCTCGAAAAACACCGGGGAGCTGTTTTTT. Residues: CASSKLGSKNTGELFF.

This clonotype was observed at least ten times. The CDR3 reads CASSESGYNEQFF. CDR3 in DNA: TGCGCCAGCAGTGAGAGTGGGTACAATGAGCAGTTCTTC. J is TRBJ2-1 and V is TRBV10-1; D not resolved. Trimming took 2 bases from V and 4 from J, leaving 6 bases between them. The germline V gene encodes CDR1 WNHNN and CDR2 SYGVQD (reference sequence). CDR3 length: 13 residues.

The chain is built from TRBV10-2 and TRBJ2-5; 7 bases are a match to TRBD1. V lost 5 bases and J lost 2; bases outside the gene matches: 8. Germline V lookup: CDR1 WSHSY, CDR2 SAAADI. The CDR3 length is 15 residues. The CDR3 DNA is TGCGCCAGCAGTTCGCCCGGGACAGCACAAGAGACCCAGTACTTC. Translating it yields CASSSPGTAQETQYF.

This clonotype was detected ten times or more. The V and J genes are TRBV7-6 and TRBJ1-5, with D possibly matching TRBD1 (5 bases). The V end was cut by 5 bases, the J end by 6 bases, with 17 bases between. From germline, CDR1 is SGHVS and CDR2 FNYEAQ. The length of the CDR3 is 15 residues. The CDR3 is CASSLLAGRSQPQHF. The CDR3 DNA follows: TGTGCCAGCAGCCTCCTCGCAGGGAGAAGTCAGCCCCAGCATTTT.

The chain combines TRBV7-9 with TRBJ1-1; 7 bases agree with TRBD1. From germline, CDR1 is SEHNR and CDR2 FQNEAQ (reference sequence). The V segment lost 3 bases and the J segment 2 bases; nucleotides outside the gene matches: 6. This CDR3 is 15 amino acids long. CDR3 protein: CASSLHKGGNTEAFF. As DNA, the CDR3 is TGTGCCAGCAGCTTGCACAAAGGGGGCAACACTGAAGCTTTCTTT.

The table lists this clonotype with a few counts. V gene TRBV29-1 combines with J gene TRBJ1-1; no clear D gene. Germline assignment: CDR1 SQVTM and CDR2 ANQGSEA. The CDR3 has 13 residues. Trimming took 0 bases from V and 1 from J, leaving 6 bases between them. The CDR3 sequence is CSVEDPWNTEAFF. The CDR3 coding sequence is TGCAGCGTTGAAGATCCCTGGAACACTGAAGCTTTCTTT.

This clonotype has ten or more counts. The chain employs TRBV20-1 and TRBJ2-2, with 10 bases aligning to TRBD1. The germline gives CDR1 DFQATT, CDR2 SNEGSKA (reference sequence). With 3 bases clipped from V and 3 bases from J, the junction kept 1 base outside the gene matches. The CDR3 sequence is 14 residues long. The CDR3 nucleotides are TGCAGTGCTAGGGGACAGGGGCACACCGGGGAGCTGTTTTTT. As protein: CSARGQGHTGELFF.

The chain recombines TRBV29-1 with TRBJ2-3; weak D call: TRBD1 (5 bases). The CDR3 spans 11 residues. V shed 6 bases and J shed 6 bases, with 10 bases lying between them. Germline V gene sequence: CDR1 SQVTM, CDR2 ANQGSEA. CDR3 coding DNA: TGCAGCGTGGGGCTGCCGGATACGCAGTATTTT. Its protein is CSVGLPDTQYF.

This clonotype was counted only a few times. This CDR3 is CATSRELAGASYEQYF. DNA of the CDR3: TGTGCCACCAGCAGAGAGCTAGCGGGAGCTTCCTACGAGCAGTACTTC. The genes are TRBV15 and TRBJ2-7, with 10 bases that match TRBD2. CDR1 is LNHNV, CDR2 YYDKDF, per germline (reference sequence). The CDR3 runs to 16 residues. With V trimmed by 0 bases and J by 1 base, 3 bases remained unmatched.

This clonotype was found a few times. The CDR3 protein is CASSLRQDSYGYTF. CDR3 bases: TGTGCCAGCAGCTTGAGACAGGACAGCTATGGCTACACCTTC. V gene TRBV5-6 combines with J gene TRBJ1-2; D is perhaps TRBD1 (6 bases). CDR1 and CDR2 (germline): SGHDT, YYEEEE. V dropped 1 base and J dropped 4 bases, with 11 bases sitting between them. This CDR3 has 14 residues.

This CDR3 is CASSLSGSGADTQYF. The CDR3 nucleotides read TGTGCCAGCAGTTTAAGCGGGAGCGGCGCAGATACGCAGTATTTT. This chain links TRBV28 with TRBJ2-3; 8 bases line up with TRBD2. The CDR3 extends over 15 amino acids. Per germline, CDR1 MDHEN and CDR2 SYDVKM. The junction had 5 bases not matched to a gene; V was cut back by 2 bases and J by 4 bases.

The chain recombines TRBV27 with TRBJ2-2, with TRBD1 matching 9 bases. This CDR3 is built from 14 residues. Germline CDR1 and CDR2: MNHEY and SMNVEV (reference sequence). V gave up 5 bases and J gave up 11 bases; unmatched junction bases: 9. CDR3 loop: CASSLLTGGRELFF. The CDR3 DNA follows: TGTGCCAGCAGTCTACTGACAGGGGGAAGAGAGCTGTTTTTT.

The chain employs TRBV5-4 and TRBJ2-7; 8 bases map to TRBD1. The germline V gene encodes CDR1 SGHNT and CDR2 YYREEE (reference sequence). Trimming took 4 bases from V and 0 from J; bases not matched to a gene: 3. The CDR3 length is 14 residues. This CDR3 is CASSNTGGSYEQYF. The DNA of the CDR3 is TGTGCCAGCAGCAATACAGGGGGCTCCTACGAGCAGTACTTC.

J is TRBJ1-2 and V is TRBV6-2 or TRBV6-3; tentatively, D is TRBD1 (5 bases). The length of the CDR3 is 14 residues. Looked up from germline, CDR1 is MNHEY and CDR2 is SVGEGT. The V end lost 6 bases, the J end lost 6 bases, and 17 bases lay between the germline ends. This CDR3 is CASRQTVRRDGYTF. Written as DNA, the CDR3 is TGTGCCAGCAGACAGACAGTCCGTAGGGATGGCTACACCTTC.

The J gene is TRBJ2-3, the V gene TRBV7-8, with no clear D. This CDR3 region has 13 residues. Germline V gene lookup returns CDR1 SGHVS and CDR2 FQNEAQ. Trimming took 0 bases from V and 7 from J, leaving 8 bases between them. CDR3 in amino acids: CASSLAMTYTQYF. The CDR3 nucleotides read TGTGCCAGCAGCTTAGCGATGACCTATACGCAGTATTTT.

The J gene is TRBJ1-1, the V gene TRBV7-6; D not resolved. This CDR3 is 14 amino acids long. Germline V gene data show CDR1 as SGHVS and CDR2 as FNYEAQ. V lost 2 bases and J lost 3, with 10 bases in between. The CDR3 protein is CASSLSQKYTEAFF. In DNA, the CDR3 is TGTGCCAGCAGCTTAAGTCAGAAGTACACTGAAGCTTTCTTT. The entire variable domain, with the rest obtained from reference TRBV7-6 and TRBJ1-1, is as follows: GAGVSQSPRYKVTKRGQDVALRCDPISGHVSLYWYRQALGQGPEFLTYFNYEAQQDKSGLPNDRFSAERPEGSISTLTIQRTEQRDSAMYRCASSLSQKYTEAFFGQGTRLTVV.